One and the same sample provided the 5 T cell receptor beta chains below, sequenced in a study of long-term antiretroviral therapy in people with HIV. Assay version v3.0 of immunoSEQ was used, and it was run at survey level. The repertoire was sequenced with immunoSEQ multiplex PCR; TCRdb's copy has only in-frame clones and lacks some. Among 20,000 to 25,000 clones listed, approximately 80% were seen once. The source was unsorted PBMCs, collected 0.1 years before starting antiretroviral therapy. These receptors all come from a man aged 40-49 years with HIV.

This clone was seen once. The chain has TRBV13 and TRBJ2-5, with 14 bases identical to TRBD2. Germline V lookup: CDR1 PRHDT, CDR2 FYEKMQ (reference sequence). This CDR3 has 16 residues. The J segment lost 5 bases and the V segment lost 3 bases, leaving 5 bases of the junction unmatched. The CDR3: CASSFLTSGRAETQYF. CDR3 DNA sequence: TGTGCCAGCAGCTTCTTGACTAGCGGGAGGGCGGAGACCCAGTACTTC.

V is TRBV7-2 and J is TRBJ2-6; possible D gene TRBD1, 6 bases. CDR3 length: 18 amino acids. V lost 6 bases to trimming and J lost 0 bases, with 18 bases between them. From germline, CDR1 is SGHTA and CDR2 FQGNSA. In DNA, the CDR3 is TGTGCCAGCAGTCCCCTCGGTACAGGGAGCTCTGGGGCCAACGTCCTGACTTTC. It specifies CASSPLGTGSSGANVLTF.

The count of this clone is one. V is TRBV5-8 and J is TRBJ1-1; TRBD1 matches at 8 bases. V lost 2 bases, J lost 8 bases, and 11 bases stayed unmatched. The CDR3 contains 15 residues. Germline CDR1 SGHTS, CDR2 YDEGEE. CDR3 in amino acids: CASSLEDRAQSEAFF. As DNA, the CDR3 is TGTGCCAGCAGCTTAGAGGACAGGGCCCAATCCGAAGCTTTCTTT.

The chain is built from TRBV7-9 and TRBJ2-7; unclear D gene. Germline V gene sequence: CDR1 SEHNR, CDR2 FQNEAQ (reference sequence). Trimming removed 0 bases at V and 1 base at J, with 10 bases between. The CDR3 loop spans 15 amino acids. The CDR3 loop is CASSLAVLGSYEQYF. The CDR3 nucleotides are TGTGCCAGCAGCTTAGCAGTCCTTGGGTCCTACGAGCAGTACTTC.

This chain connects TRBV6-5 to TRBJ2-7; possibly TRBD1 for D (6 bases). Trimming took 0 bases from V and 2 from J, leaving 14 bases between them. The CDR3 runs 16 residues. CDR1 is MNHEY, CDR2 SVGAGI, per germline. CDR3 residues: CASSYSGTGFPYEQYF. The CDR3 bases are TGTGCCAGCAGTTACTCTGGAACAGGGTTTCCCTACGAGCAGTACTTC.